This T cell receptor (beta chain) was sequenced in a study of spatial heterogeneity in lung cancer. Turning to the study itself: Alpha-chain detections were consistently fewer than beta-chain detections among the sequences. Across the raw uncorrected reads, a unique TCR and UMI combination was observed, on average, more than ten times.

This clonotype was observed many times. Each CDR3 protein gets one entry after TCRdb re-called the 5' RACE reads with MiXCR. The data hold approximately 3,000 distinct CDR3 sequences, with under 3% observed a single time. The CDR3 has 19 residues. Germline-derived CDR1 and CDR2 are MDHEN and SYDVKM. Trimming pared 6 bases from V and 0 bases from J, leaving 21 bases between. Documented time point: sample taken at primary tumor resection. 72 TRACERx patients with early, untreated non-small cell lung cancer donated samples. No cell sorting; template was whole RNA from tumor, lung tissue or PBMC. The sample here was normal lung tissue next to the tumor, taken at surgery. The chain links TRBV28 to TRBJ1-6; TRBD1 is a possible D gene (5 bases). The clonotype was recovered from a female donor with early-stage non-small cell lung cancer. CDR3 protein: CASRPLPAGTISYNSPLHF. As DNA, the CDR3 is TGTGCCAGCAGACCACTCCCCGCGGGGACGATCTCCTATAATTCACCCCTCCACTTT.